Following are 12 T cell receptor beta chains from one sample sequenced in a study of immune cell composition in non-small cell lung cancer. Clones were read by immunoSEQ multiplex PCR, and TCRdb kept only the in-frame ones, dropping some. The profile covers around 13,000 clones, with approximately 84% appearing a single time and 8.5% to 14% taken by the ten largest. Sample: lung tumor tissue. The receptors were gathered from a human donor with non-small cell lung cancer.

The gene calls are TRBV30 and TRBJ2-3, with D uncertain. Between the trimmed V and J ends, which lost 2 bases and 0 bases, there was a span of 9 bases. This CDR3 has 14 residues. Germline CDR1 reads GTSNPN; CDR2 reads SVGIG (reference sequence). CDR3 protein: CAWSWGSSTDTQYF. In DNA, the CDR3 is TGTGCCTGGAGTTGGGGTAGTAGCACAGATACGCAGTATTTT.

The chain combines TRBV6-5 with TRBJ2-1; TRBD2 matches 10 bases. The CDR3 has 15 residues. V gave up 5 bases and J gave up 2 bases; unmatched junction bases: 3. Looked up from germline, CDR1 is MNHEY and CDR2 is SVGAGI. CDR3 protein: CASSKTSGPYNEQFF. CDR3 DNA sequence: TGTGCCAGCAGTAAGACTAGCGGGCCCTACAATGAGCAGTTCTTC.

This chain joins TRBV13 and TRBJ1-4, with D perhaps matching TRBD1 (5 bases). The CDR3 sequence is 14 residues long. Germline CDR1 PRHDT, CDR2 FYEKMQ (reference sequence). Trimming removed 4 bases at V and 3 bases at J, with 9 bases between. As DNA, the CDR3 is TGTGCCAGCAGCTACAGGCAAGCTAATGAAAAACTGTTTTTT. Translated: CASSYRQANEKLFF.

This clone has only one observation. The chain is built from TRBV5-1 and TRBJ2-3, with D possibly TRBD2 on 6 matching bases. In germline, CDR1 is SGHRS, CDR2 YFSETQ. The V gene lost 4 bases and the J gene lost 5 bases, with 20 bases spanning the gap. CDR3 size: 16 residues. CDR3: CASSPLGGTGGDTQYF. CDR3 nucleotide sequence: TGCGCCAGCAGCCCCCTTGGCGGGACCGGGGGAGATACGCAGTATTTT.

V is TRBV25-1 and J is TRBJ2-2, with TRBD1 matching 8 bases. CDR1 is MGHDK, CDR2 SYGVNS, per germline. Losses at the gene ends were 4 bases for V and 5 bases for J; bases not matched to a gene: 6. The CDR3 sequence is 15 residues long. CDR3 coding DNA: TGTGCCAGCAGTGTCTTGACAGGGGTGACCGGGGAGCTGTTTTTT. As protein: CASSVLTGVTGELFF.

This clone was seen once. V and J are TRBV14 and TRBJ2-2; D might be TRBD1 (6 bases). Trimming cost V 6 bases and J 5 bases, with 10 bases left between them. This CDR3 is built from 13 residues. Germline V gene sequence: CDR1 SGHDN, CDR2 FVKESK. The CDR3 DNA is TGTGCCAGCAGTCCAGGGGTGACCGGGGAGCTGTTTTTT. Translated, it gives CASSPGVTGELFF. Drawing the rest from reference TRBV14 and TRBJ2-2, the complete variable domain is EAGVTQFPSHSVIEKGQTVTLRCDPISGHDNLYWYRRVMGKEIKFLLHFVKESKQDESGMPNNRFLAERTGGTYSTLKVQPAELEDSGVYFCASSPGVTGELFFGEGSRLTVL.

The rearrangement joins TRBV28 to TRBJ2-1; 9 nucleotides agree with TRBD1. Trimming cost V 4 bases and J 9 bases; bases outside gene matches: 13. The CDR3 is made up of 16 amino acids. CDR1 is MDHEN and CDR2 is SYDVKM in the germline V gene. Written as DNA, the CDR3 is TGTGCCAGCAGTTCCGAGTTAGGGACAGGGCTAGTTGAGCAGTTCTTC. This encodes CASSSELGTGLVEQFF.

This rearrangement joins TRBV4-2 to TRBJ2-1, with 9 bases fitting TRBD2. In germline, CDR1 is LGHNA, CDR2 YNFKEQ. After removal of 2 bases from V and 7 bases from J, the junction contained 3 bases not matched to a gene. The length of the CDR3 is 14 residues. DNA for the CDR3: TGTGCCAGCAGCCAACATCTAGCGGGGAATGAGCAGTTCTTC. This translates into CASSQHLAGNEQFF.

The CDR3 DNA follows: TGTGCCACCTCCCCCCCCGCTTCAGATACGCAGTATTTT. This codes for CATSPPASDTQYF. This chain joins TRBV15 and TRBJ2-3; no clear D. The germline V gene has CDR1 LNHNV and CDR2 YYDKDF (reference sequence). V was shortened by 8 bases and J by 4 bases, with 13 bases between the two germline ends. CDR3 length: 13 residues.

A single count supports this clone. This chain uses TRBV6-1 with TRBJ2-7; D may be TRBD2 (6 bases). Germline V gene lookup returns CDR1 MNHNS and CDR2 SASEGT. The length of the CDR3 is 13 residues. Trimming stripped 8 bases from V and 3 bases from J, with 14 bases between. CDR3 loop: CASVGEVLYEQYF. The CDR3 DNA is TGTGCCAGCGTTGGGGAGGTTCTCTACGAGCAGTACTTC.

V usage is TRBV4-1 and J usage is TRBJ2-1; tentatively, D is TRBD2 (6 bases). CDR3 size: 16 residues. The V gene's germline CDR1 is MGHRA and CDR2 YSYEKL. The V end lost 0 bases, the J end lost 0 bases, and 9 bases lay between the germline ends. This CDR3 is CASSQERDSSYNEQFF. CDR3 DNA sequence: TGCGCCAGCAGCCAAGAGCGGGATAGCTCCTACAATGAGCAGTTCTTC.

The chain employs TRBV19 and TRBJ2-1; tentative D call: TRBD2 (6 bases). V was shortened by 3 bases and J by 0 bases, with 9 bases between the two germline ends. CDR1 LNHDA and CDR2 SQIVND come from the germline V gene (reference sequence). This CDR3 is built from 15 residues. DNA of the CDR3: TGTGCCAGTAGTATGGCGGGGAGCTCCTACAATGAGCAGTTCTTC. This encodes CASSMAGSSYNEQFF.